Below, 29 T cell receptor beta chains from the same sample are listed, as sequenced in a study of identical twins. TCRdb fed the 5' RACE reads into MiXCR, producing one record per CDR3 protein. The sample contains over 550,000 distinct CDR3 sequences, just over 7% of which appear only once. The sample was also reused in another study, on yellow fever vaccine responses in identical twins.

Sequencing was carried out using PBMCs. The receptors were gathered from a woman younger than 35 in good health.

This clonotype was counted many times. This chain uses TRBV10-3 with TRBJ2-5; possibly TRBD1 for D (5 bases). Deletions cut 2 bases from V and 5 bases from J, with 15 bases between. The CDR3 totals 15 residues. CDR1 and CDR2 (germline): ENHRY, SYGVKD. The CDR3 sequence: CAISEKSTGVETQYF. The CDR3 DNA reads TGTGCCATCAGTGAGAAGTCAACAGGCGTGGAGACCCAGTACTTC.

The gene calls are TRBV15 and TRBJ1-2; D is perhaps TRBD1 (5 bases). The CDR3 is 14 residues long. Between the trimmed V and J ends, which lost 0 bases and 4 bases, there was a span of 9 bases. Per the germline V gene, CDR1 is LNHNV and CDR2 is YYDKDF (reference sequence). The CDR3 coding sequence is TGTGCCACCAGCAGAGACAGGGTGGGCTATGGCTACACCTTC. It codes for CATSRDRVGYGYTF.

This clonotype was seen more than once but under ten times. The chain combines TRBV4-1 with TRBJ2-5, with a weak D call TRBD1 (5 bases). The CDR3 is made up of 14 amino acids. The V and J ends lost 4 bases and 1 base respectively, with 10 bases between them. Germline assignment: CDR1 MGHRA and CDR2 YSYEKL. In DNA form, the CDR3 reads TGCGCCAGCAGCCGCGGACACCTCCAAGAGACCCAGTACTTC. Amino acids: CASSRGHLQETQYF.

This clonotype was detected many times. The rearrangement uses TRBV10-3 and TRBJ2-5; TRBD2 agrees at 7 bases. V lost 5 bases and J lost 2; bases outside the gene matches: 2. The CDR3 contains 13 residues. Germline V lookup: CDR1 ENHRY, CDR2 SYGVKD. For the CDR3, the DNA is TGTGCCATCAGTCCAGCGGGACAAGAGACCCAGTACTTC. Its protein is CAISPAGQETQYF.

This clonotype was observed many times. V usage is TRBV29-1 and J usage is TRBJ1-1, with D possibly being TRBD1 (5 bases). V lost 7 bases and J 4 bases, leaving 10 bases between the germline ends. The germline V gene has CDR1 SQVTM and CDR2 ANQGSEA. The CDR3 length is 11 residues. DNA of the CDR3: TGCAGCGCCCGGGGCAGCACTGAAGCTTTCTTT. It specifies CSARGSTEAFF.

The chain carries TRBV10-3 and TRBJ2-1; the match to TRBD1 covers 8 bases. Germline V lookup: CDR1 ENHRY, CDR2 SYGVKD. The CDR3 loop spans 13 amino acids. V lost 10 bases and J lost 4; bases outside the gene matches: 6. CDR3 in amino acids: CATKQGEYNEQFF. The CDR3, as DNA: TGTGCCACAAAACAGGGGGAGTACAATGAGCAGTTCTTC.

In this sample, this clonotype turned up a few times. An end of the junction differs from the germline gene, which may be a read error. The rearrangement joins TRBV7-9 to TRBJ1-1; 7 bases are shared with TRBD1. CDR1 is SEHNR and CDR2 is FQNEAQ in the germline V gene (reference sequence). The CDR3 has 15 amino acids. This CDR3 reads CAGSRRQGPNTEAFF. In DNA form, the CDR3 reads TGTGCCGGCAGCCGCCGACAGGGACCAAACACTGAAGCTTTCTTT.

This clonotype was picked up a small number of times. The chain employs TRBV12-3 or TRBV12-4 and TRBJ1-2; possible D gene TRBD1, 6 bases. This CDR3 contains 16 residues. Deletions cut 0 bases from V and 4 bases from J, with 15 bases between. CDR3 sequence: CASSLASLQGTYGYTF. The CDR3, as DNA: TGTGCCAGCAGTTTAGCGAGCCTTCAGGGGACCTATGGCTACACCTTC.

This clonotype was seen more than once but under ten times. The rearrangement joins TRBV24-1 to TRBJ2-3; TRBD1 matches at 7 bases. V shed 5 bases, J shed 2 bases, and the junction held 12 bases outside the gene matches. Per the germline V gene, CDR1 is KGHDR and CDR2 is SFDVKD. CDR3 length: 17 amino acids. The CDR3, as DNA: TGTGCCACCAGTGGTAAAGAACCGGGACAGATCACAGATACGCAGTATTTT. This sequence encodes CATSGKEPGQITDTQYF.

This rearrangement joins TRBV5-1 to TRBJ2-1, with D perhaps being TRBD1 or TRBD2 (5 bases each). Germline CDR1 SGHRS, CDR2 YFSETQ. This CDR3 has 14 amino acids. Trimming took 0 bases from V and 6 from J, leaving 10 bases between them. The CDR3 nucleotides are TGCGCCAGCAGCTTGGTAAGAGGGGCCAATGAGCAGTTCTTC. Amino acid sequence: CASSLVRGANEQFF.

The chain employs TRBV3-1 and TRBJ1-2; 7 nucleotides line up with TRBD1. The V segment lost 0 bases and the J segment 7 bases; nucleotides outside the gene matches: 11. CDR3 size: 16 residues. Germline loops: CDR1 LGHDT, CDR2 YNNKEL (reference sequence). The CDR3 loop is CASSQDLQGTGSGYTF. In DNA, the CDR3 is TGTGCCAGCAGCCAAGATCTACAGGGGACGGGTTCTGGCTACACCTTC.

This clonotype appeared a few times. This chain connects TRBV10-3 to TRBJ1-1; tentatively, D is TRBD1 (6 bases). Germline V gene lookup returns CDR1 ENHRY and CDR2 SYGVKD. This CDR3 is built from 13 residues. V was pared by 6 bases and J by 6 bases, with 14 bases between. CDR3 sequence reads: CAIRGGGSPEAFF. CDR3 DNA sequence: TGTGCCATCAGGGGAGGGGGGTCTCCTGAAGCTTTCTTT.

This clonotype was detected a few times. J is TRBJ2-1 and V is TRBV5-1, with D perhaps given as TRBD1 or TRBD2 (5 bases each). Germline V CDR1 and CDR2: SGHRS, YFSETQ. This CDR3 is 16 amino acids long. The V and J ends lost 3 bases and 9 bases respectively, with 22 bases between them. The CDR3 bases are TGCGCCAGCAGCTCTCTACGAGGGGACGGGGCGGGTGAGCAGTTCTTC. Translated, it gives CASSSLRGDGAGEQFF.

This clonotype was seen many times. The gene calls are TRBV24-1 and TRBJ2-2; 8 positions match TRBD1. The germline CDR1 and CDR2 sequences are KGHDR and SFDVKD. With 6 bases clipped from V and 4 bases from J, the junction kept 6 bases outside the gene matches. This CDR3 spans 15 amino acids. This CDR3 reads CATSKRTGPTGELFF. The CDR3 nucleotides read TGTGCCACCAGTAAGCGGACAGGGCCCACCGGGGAGCTGTTTTTT.

This chain connects TRBV20-1 to TRBJ2-7; perhaps TRBD2 as D (5 bases). CDR3 size: 11 residues. The ends were cut back, 3 bases at V and 4 bases at J, with 7 bases in the middle. Germline values: CDR1 DFQATT, CDR2 SNEGSKA (reference sequence). This CDR3 reads CSASPGYEQYF. Here the CDR3 DNA reads TGCAGTGCTAGTCCGGGATACGAGCAGTACTTC.

The gene calls are TRBV5-1 and TRBJ2-3; D is perhaps TRBD1 or TRBD2 (6 bases each). Germline-derived CDR1 and CDR2 are SGHRS and YFSETQ. V was pared by 6 bases and J by 1 base, with 18 bases between. The CDR3 has 16 residues. CDR3 loop: CASKMGGSERTDTQYF. The DNA for the CDR3 is TGCGCCAGCAAGATGGGGGGCTCGGAACGCACAGATACGCAGTATTTT.

A few counts support this clonotype. This chain connects TRBV5-1 to TRBJ2-7; tentatively, D is TRBD1 (6 bases). The V gene lost 4 bases and the J gene lost 3 bases, with 14 bases spanning the gap. Germline V CDR1 and CDR2: SGHRS, YFSETQ. CDR3 length: 14 amino acids. This CDR3 reads CASSQQDRVYEQYF. The CDR3 DNA reads as TGCGCCAGCAGCCAACAGGACAGAGTCTACGAGCAGTACTTC.

Many counts were recorded for this clonotype. The V and J genes are TRBV29-1 and TRBJ1-1, with 7 bases lining up with TRBD1. This CDR3 is 13 amino acids long. The ends lost 7 bases at V and 7 bases at J; junction bases unmatched: 12. CDR1 is SQVTM and CDR2 is ANQGSEA in the germline V gene. This chain's CDR3 is CSAQGGKTIEAFF. DNA for the CDR3: TGCAGCGCTCAGGGGGGGAAAACCATTGAAGCTTTCTTT.

Only a few counts were recorded for this clonotype. The chain combines TRBV5-1 with TRBJ2-3, with 8 nucleotides matching TRBD2. Germline CDR1 SGHRS, CDR2 YFSETQ. The trim removed 6 bases at V and 6 bases at J, leaving 24 bases unmatched. This CDR3 has 19 residues. CDR3 region: CASTPRTGLAGNHRDTQYF. The CDR3 nucleotides are TGCGCCAGCACCCCAAGAACAGGGTTAGCGGGGAACCACCGGGATACGCAGTATTTT.

J is TRBJ2-3 and V is TRBV12-3 or TRBV12-4; 13 nucleotides agree with TRBD2. This CDR3 has 20 amino acids. J lost 3 bases, V lost 6 bases, and 18 bases had no gene match. CDR3 sequence: CASSSPRTSGGPRSTDTQYF. The CDR3, as DNA: TGTGCCAGCAGCTCACCCCGGACTAGCGGGGGTCCCCGGTCGACAGATACGCAGTATTTT.

The chain recombines TRBV20-1 with TRBJ2-5; D is tentatively TRBD1 or TRBD2 (5 bases each). The V gene's germline CDR1 is DFQATT and CDR2 SNEGSKA (reference sequence). The ends were cut back, 6 bases at V and 5 bases at J, with 16 bases in the middle. The CDR3 is 13 residues long. The CDR3 is CSANHLGEETQYF. DNA for the CDR3: TGCAGTGCCAACCATTTAGGGGAGGAGACCCAGTACTTC.

The genes are TRBV20-1 and TRBJ2-5, with D unclear. The CDR3 runs 12 residues. V lost 3 bases and J lost 5, with 10 bases in between. The germline V gene encodes CDR1 DFQATT and CDR2 SNEGSKA (reference sequence). The CDR3 loop reads CSASGRTETQYF. For the CDR3, the DNA is TGCAGTGCTAGTGGCAGGACCGAGACCCAGTACTTC.

The chain couples TRBV6-2 or TRBV6-3 to TRBJ2-4; TRBD1 is a possible D gene (7 bases). V lost 2 bases and J 2 bases, leaving 16 bases between the germline ends. This CDR3 comprises 17 residues. Germline V gene sequence: CDR1 MNHEY, CDR2 SVGEGT. This chain's CDR3 is CASSYGGTADSKNIQYF. CDR3 nucleotides: TGTGCCAGCAGTTACGGCGGGACAGCCGACTCCAAAAACATTCAGTACTTC.

This clonotype has a handful of counts. The V call is TRBV5-1, the J call TRBJ2-1; D possibly corresponds to TRBD1 (6 bases). The V gene lost 7 bases and the J gene lost 3 bases, with 14 bases spanning the gap. Germline lookup yields CDR1 SGHRS and CDR2 YFSETQ. CDR3 length: 14 amino acids. The CDR3 DNA reads as TGCGCCAGCTGCGACAGGTCCATCTACAATGAGCAGTTCTTC. Protein: CASCDRSIYNEQFF.

This sequence joins TRBV12-3 or TRBV12-4 and TRBJ2-3; D gene uncertain. This CDR3 region has 13 residues. The germline V and J ends were trimmed by 3 bases and 4 bases, with 8 bases remaining between them. Written as DNA, the CDR3 is TGTGCCAGCAGTTTTGGCGTCCCAGATACGCAGTATTTT. It encodes CASSFGVPDTQYF.

This clonotype was picked up many times. The chain has TRBV12-3 or TRBV12-4 and TRBJ2-1; TRBD2 aligns across 13 bases. This CDR3 is built from 15 residues. V lost 4 bases to trimming and J lost 8 bases; unmatched junction nucleotides: 5. The DNA for the CDR3 is TGTGCCAGCAGTTCCCGACTAGCGGGAGGTTATGAGCAGTTCTTC. Its protein is CASSSRLAGGYEQFF.

The V gene is TRBV7-3, the J gene TRBJ2-7, with D perhaps being TRBD1 or TRBD2 (6 bases each). This CDR3 spans 14 amino acids. V was trimmed by 5 bases and J by 5 bases, leaving 16 bases between them. From germline, CDR1 is SGHTA and CDR2 FQGTGA. The CDR3 nucleotides read TGTGCCAGCAGCCCTCGAGGGGGGTTCGACGAGCAGTACTTC. Its protein is CASSPRGGFDEQYF.

J is TRBJ1-5 and V is TRBV12-3 or TRBV12-4; D is unresolved. V lost 3 bases, J lost 9 bases, and 21 bases lay in between. The CDR3 contains 16 residues. The CDR3, as DNA: TGTGCCAGCAGTTTGGTACCAGACCCAAGAGTGTGGCCCCAGCATTTT. Its translation: CASSLVPDPRVWPQHF.

The chain employs TRBV6-1 and TRBJ2-1; 12 nucleotides align to TRBD2. Looked up from germline, CDR1 is MNHNS and CDR2 is SASEGT. V dropped 7 bases and J dropped 1; count of bases not matched to a gene: 2. This CDR3 has 15 amino acids. CDR3 sequence: CASTSGGASYNEQFF. DNA of the CDR3: TGTGCCAGCACTAGCGGGGGGGCATCCTACAATGAGCAGTTCTTC.